The 16 T cell receptor beta chains reported below all come from one sample, sequenced in a study of T cell changes during pregnancy in multiple sclerosis (dated 2019 in TCRdb). Libraries were prepared through the immunoSEQ multiplex PCR assay. Sourced from immuneACCESS, this table was stored by TCRdb with only in-frame sequences that have V and J called. A share of the clones is absent; for the studies checked, an unresolved V gene accounts for under half, and the remainder has no known explanation. The sample yields about 72,000 clones; 91% were counted once. About 0.7% of the sample is held by the ten biggest clonotypes. This specimen was peripheral blood, taken in the third trimester of pregnancy. The source of these receptors is a female donor in good health, enrolled as a control in a pregnancy study.

The chain combines TRBV7-6 with TRBJ2-7; TRBD2 aligns across 9 bases. The CDR3 length is 16 residues. The trim removed 1 base at V and 4 bases at J, leaving 8 bases unmatched. Germline-derived CDR1 and CDR2 are SGHVS and FNYEAQ. CDR3 region: CASSLDVAGAFYEQYF. CDR3 in DNA: TGTGCCAGCAGCTTAGATGTAGCGGGGGCCTTTTACGAGCAGTACTTC.

The rearrangement joins TRBV18 to TRBJ2-5; possibly TRBD2 for D (5 bases). This CDR3 is 15 amino acids long. V lost 3 bases and J 2 bases, leaving 13 bases between the germline ends. Germline loops: CDR1 KGHSH, CDR2 LQKENI. The CDR3 region is CASSPKRGEQETQYF. CDR3 DNA sequence: TGTGCCAGCTCACCGAAACGGGGTGAACAAGAGACCCAGTACTTC.

The genes are TRBV6-1 and TRBJ2-3, with TRBD1 as a possible D gene (6 bases). Germline loops: CDR1 MNHNS, CDR2 SASEGT. The CDR3 sequence is 16 residues long. The germline V and J ends were trimmed by 1 base and 1 base, with 12 bases remaining between them. CDR3: CASSEDGGFGTDTQYF. The CDR3 DNA reads as TGTGCCAGCAGTGAAGATGGGGGCTTCGGCACAGATACGCAGTATTTT.

This chain joins TRBV28 and TRBJ2-7; D is ambiguous. This CDR3 has 13 residues. Per the germline V gene, CDR1 is MDHEN and CDR2 is SYDVKM. The V end lost 8 bases, the J end lost 4 bases, and 15 bases lay between the germline ends. CDR3 nucleotide sequence: TGTGCCAGCCTTAAGCCCCATCTGTACGAGCAGTACTTC. Translation gives CASLKPHLYEQYF.

In this sample, this clone turned up once. The J gene is TRBJ1-1, the V gene TRBV9, with 8 bases matching TRBD1. This CDR3 comprises 16 residues. Germline lookup yields CDR1 SGDLS and CDR2 YYNGEE. V shed 4 bases and J 4 bases; nucleotides not matched to a gene: 12. The CDR3 sequence: CASSPGQGFWGTEAFF. The DNA for the CDR3 is TGTGCCAGCAGCCCTGGACAGGGTTTTTGGGGCACTGAAGCTTTCTTT. Drawing the rest from reference TRBV9 and TRBJ1-1, the complete variable domain is DSGVTQTPKHLITATGQRVTLRCSPRSGDLSVYWYQQSLDQGLQFLIQYYNGEERAKGNILERFSAQQFPDLHSELNLSSLELGDSALYFCASSPGQGFWGTEAFFGQGTRLTVV.

The chain recombines TRBV7-9 with TRBJ1-3; 9 nucleotides agree with TRBD1. J was trimmed by 0 bases and V by 8 bases; bases with no gene match: 14. CDR3 size: 18 residues. CDR1 and CDR2 from the germline V gene are SEHNR and FQNEAQ (reference sequence). CDR3 bases: TGTGCCAGCTCAGTCTCCGGGACAGGGATTTCCTCTGGAAACACCATATATTTT. This translates into CASSVSGTGISSGNTIYF.

The chain couples TRBV6-5 to TRBJ1-1; D gene unclear. The CDR3 is 13 residues long. Trimming shortened V by 0 bases and J by 11 bases, and 13 bases separated the two germline ends. The germline V gene encodes CDR1 MNHEY and CDR2 SVGAGI. This chain's CDR3 is CASSYSKPYVAFF. The CDR3 bases are TGTGCCAGCAGTTACTCGAAACCCTACGTCGCTTTCTTT.

The V gene is TRBV6-5, the J gene TRBJ2-7; no clear D. V lost 0 bases, J lost 4 bases, and 7 bases lay in between. Germline-derived CDR1 and CDR2 are MNHEY and SVGAGI. This CDR3 is 13 amino acids long. CDR3 protein: CASSYSPTYEQYF. CDR3 coding DNA: TGTGCCAGCAGTTACTCCCCTACTTACGAGCAGTACTTC.

The V gene is TRBV7-2, the J gene TRBJ2-5, with D maybe TRBD2 (6 bases). Trimming removed 6 bases from V and 2 bases from J, with 13 bases in between. The germline CDR1 and CDR2 sequences are SGHTA and FQGNSA. The CDR3 length is 14 residues. CDR3 DNA: TGTGCCAGCAGTCGCGGGGTGCTACAAGAGACCCAGTACTTC. This codes for CASSRGVLQETQYF.

Note on this clone: One end of the junction is discordant with germline, which a read error may explain. This chain links TRBV5-1 with TRBJ1-2, with 9 bases fitting TRBD1. Per the germline V gene, CDR1 is SGHRS and CDR2 is YFSETQ. The CDR3 is made up of 14 amino acids. CDR3 nucleotides: TGCGCCAGCAGCTTCTGGACAGGGGACTACGGCTACACCTTC. It translates to CASSFWTGDYGYTF. Full variable domain (outside the CDR3, taken from reference TRBV5-1 and TRBJ1-2): KAGVTQTPRYLIKTRGQQVTLSCSPISGHRSVSWYQQTPGQGLQFLFEYFSETQRNKGNFPGRFSGRQFSNSRSEMNVSTLELGDSALYLCASSFWTGDYGYTFGSGTRLTVV.

This chain joins TRBV5-1 and TRBJ1-6, with TRBD1 matching over 10 bases. The J segment lost 8 bases and the V segment lost 4 bases, leaving 6 bases of the junction unmatched. The V gene's germline CDR1 is SGHRS and CDR2 YFSETQ. This CDR3 region has 15 residues. CDR3 amino acids: CASSRGQGYHSPLHF. The CDR3 nucleotides are TGCGCCAGCAGCCGGGGACAGGGGTATCATTCACCCCTCCACTTT.

The chain recombines TRBV19 with TRBJ2-1; a possible D gene is TRBD2 (7 bases). CDR3 size: 15 residues. V was shortened by 6 bases and J by 1 base, with 13 bases between the two germline ends. Germline CDR1 LNHDA, CDR2 SQIVND (reference sequence). The CDR3 loop is CASRERGGSYNEQFF. The DNA for the CDR3 is TGTGCCAGTAGAGAAAGGGGGGGTTCCTACAATGAGCAGTTCTTC.

The rearrangement links TRBV30 to TRBJ1-2; no definite D call. CDR1 and CDR2 from the germline V gene are GTSNPN and SVGIG (reference sequence). Trimming took 2 bases from V and 7 from J, leaving 8 bases between them. The CDR3 contains 11 residues. Here the CDR3 DNA reads TGTGCCTGGAGTTCGCGGTTTGGCTACACCTTC. This codes for CAWSSRFGYTF. The entire variable domain, with the rest obtained from reference TRBV30 and TRBJ1-2, is as follows: SQTIHQWPATLVQPVGSPLSLECTVEGTSNPNLYWYRQAAGRGLQLLFYSVGIGQISSEVPQNLSASRPQDRQFILSSKKLLLSDSGFYLCAWSSRFGYTFGSGTRLTVV.

The V and J genes are TRBV29-1 and TRBJ2-3; 8 bases fit TRBD1. After removal of 3 bases from V and 4 bases from J, the junction contained 6 bases not matched to a gene. This CDR3 comprises 14 residues. In germline, CDR1 is SQVTM, CDR2 ANQGSEA. This chain's CDR3 is CSVDGQGRSDTQYF. DNA of the CDR3: TGCAGCGTTGATGGACAGGGTCGGTCAGATACGCAGTATTTT.

This clone was found a few times. J is TRBJ2-7 and V is TRBV27, with TRBD1 matching over 8 bases. Germline assignment: CDR1 MNHEY and CDR2 SMNVEV (reference sequence). This CDR3 has 14 amino acids. V shed 10 bases and J 5 bases; nucleotides not matched to a gene: 13. The CDR3 loop reads CATQWGDRSNEQYF. The DNA of the CDR3 is TGTGCCACCCAGTGGGGGGACAGGAGCAACGAGCAGTACTTC.

The V gene is TRBV15, the J gene TRBJ2-5; 8 positions match TRBD2. The CDR3 runs 13 residues. J was trimmed by 7 bases and V by 5 bases; bases with no gene match: 6. Germline V gives CDR1 LNHNV, CDR2 YYDKDF (reference sequence). DNA for the CDR3: TGTGCCACCAGCGGCCCGGCGGGAGGGACCCAGTACTTC. This gives the protein CATSGPAGGTQYF.